Listed here are 3 T cell receptor beta chains from one sample, sequenced in a study of beta chain features in type 1 diabetes. Overall study results and limits: TCRB CDR3 length was moderately but significantly reduced in all four CD4+ subsets of Type 1 diabetes patients.

Reverse transcription of all isolated RNA meant that expressed TCRB transcripts were sequenced. TCRdb's table, derived via immunoSEQ multiplex PCR, lists solely in-frame clones and lacks some. This table holds approximately 130,000 clones, 17% found once. The antigens for these receptors are not known. The source material was central memory CD4+ T cells from blood. Receptors were obtained from a man aged 18-30 years with type 1 diabetes.

This clone was counted between two and nine times. The chain combines TRBV5-4 with TRBJ1-1; D unresolved. Germline CDR1 reads SGHNT; CDR2 reads YYREEE (reference sequence). This CDR3 contains 14 residues. V was shortened by 0 bases and J by 5 bases, with 11 bases between the two germline ends. CDR3 sequence: CASSLDSRGTEAFF. The DNA of the CDR3 is TGTGCCAGCAGCTTGGACAGTCGCGGGACTGAAGCTTTCTTT.

This clone came up many times. For the CDR3, the DNA is TGTGCCAGCTCACCATCACTAGCGGGAGAGACCCAGTACTTC. The encoded protein is CASSPSLAGETQYF. The V gene is TRBV18, the J gene TRBJ2-5; TRBD2 aligns across 9 bases. This CDR3 is built from 14 residues. Germline CDR1 is KGHSH and CDR2 is LQKENI. J was trimmed by 4 bases and V by 2 bases; bases with no gene match: 2.

The sample holds a few counts of this clone. The CDR3 DNA reads TGTGCCAGCAGTGTAACAGGGTTAGATACGCAGTATTTT. This translates into CASSVTGLDTQYF. This sequence joins TRBV27 and TRBJ2-3; TRBD1 is a possible D gene (6 bases). The germline V gene has CDR1 MNHEY and CDR2 SMNVEV (reference sequence). Trimming removed 5 bases from V and 5 bases from J, with 11 bases in between. This CDR3 spans 13 amino acids.